This TCR beta chain stems from a study of CD8+ T cells in alopecia areata. Study in general: Tofacitinib was taken orally by treated patients, and the dose was 5 to 10 mg twice daily.

This clone has only a few counts. Other DNA sequences in the same sample also yield this CDR3. Extracted RNA was reverse transcribed, and the resulting cDNA served as sequencing template. Clones were sequenced by immunoSEQ multiplex PCR, and TCRdb holds only the in-frame ones, with some missing. The data contain tens of thousands of clones, roughly three fifths of them singletons. Trimming removed 4 bases at V and 0 bases at J, with 8 bases between. CDR3 length: 13 residues. Germline V CDR1 and CDR2: SGHRS, YFSETQ. CD4+ and CD8+ T cells were sorted from PBMCs stained for CD3, CD4 and CD8. This chain joins TRBV5-1 and TRBJ2-7; D uncertain. The sample here was CD8+ T cells sorted from blood, taken at week 0. This receptor was identified in a human donor with alopecia areata. The CDR3 loop reads CASSLESSYEQYF. The CDR3 DNA reads as TGCGCCAGCAGCCTCGAGAGCTCCTACGAGCAGTACTTC.